This is a list of T cell receptor beta chains from one sample in a study of blood T cells in healthy people across ages. In TCRdb, the 5' RACE reads were re-called with MiXCR into one record per CDR3 protein. Among about 730,000 distinct CDR3 sequences listed, roughly two fifths were seen once. Sequencing was done on a sample of blood. The origin of the receptors is a woman aged 60-70 years in good health. The CDR3 runs from the conserved cysteine through the conserved F or W. Each record gives: J gene, D gene, V gene, clone size, CDR3 protein, CDR3 DNA. A D gene is named only where the DNA matches it firmly. Rows may omit the clone size; those that give it use once, few, many or a size class.

TRBJ1-2 TRBD1 TRBV27 few CASRHRQGEGGYTF TGTGCCAGCCGACACCGACAGGGGGAAGGAGGCTACACCTTC
TRBJ2-1 TRBD2 TRBV5-1 . CASSSNSGGGNEQFF TGCGCCAGCAGCTCCAATAGCGGGGGAGGGAATGAGCAGTTCTTC
TRBJ1-6 . TRBV4-2 few CASSPKGGRSDSPLHF TGTGCCAGCAGCCCCAAGGGGGGACGGTCTGATTCACCCCTCCACTTT
TRBJ2-6 . TRBV5-1 . CASSLYTGVFSGANVLTF TGCGCCAGCAGCTTGTATACGGGCGTATTCTCTGGGGCCAACGTCCTGACTTTC
TRBJ1-5 . TRBV6-1 . CASSEEGRRNNQPQHF TGTGCCAGCAGTGAAGAAGGGCGAAGGAATAATCAGCCCCAGCATTTT
TRBJ1-1 . TRBV7-8 . CASSLEGQILGTEAFF TGTGCCAGCAGCTTAGAGGGACAAATTCTTGGCACTGAAGCTTTCTTC
TRBJ2-7 . TRBV20-1 . CSARGRTSYEQYF TGCAGTGCTAGAGGGCGGACTTCCTACGAGCAGTACTTC
TRBJ1-2 . TRBV7-2 . CASSLGREGGYTF TGTGCCAGCAGCTTAGGCAGGGAGGGTGGCTACACCTTC
TRBJ2-7 TRBD2 TRBV14 . CASRERDLGEQYF TGTGCCAGCAGGGAGCGGGACCTCGGGGAGCAGTACTTC
TRBJ2-5 . TRBV28 few CASSLWVGTQETQYF TGTGCCAGCAGTTTATGGGTGGGTACACAAGAGACCCAGTACTTC
TRBJ2-1 . TRBV4-3 . CASSQEGRVDEQFF TGCGCCAGCAGCCAAGAAGGCAGGGTTGATGAGCAGTTCTTC
TRBJ2-7 . TRBV2 . CASRAFYEQYF TGTGCCAGCAGGGCCTTCTACGAGCAGTACTTC
TRBJ2-5 TRBD1 TRBV25-1 few CASSVGQGRGETQYF TGTGCCAGCAGTGTCGGACAGGGAAGGGGGGAGACCCAGTACTTC